These T cell receptor beta chains were read from a single sample in a study of CD8 T cells in Susac syndrome. TCRdb analysed the immunoSEQ multiplex PCR reads with MiXCR anew, one entry per CDR3 protein. The data contain approximately 150,000 distinct CDR3 sequences, under 95% of them singletons. Sequencing used CD4+ T cells from PBMCs. The receptors originated from a human donor with multiple sclerosis. The CDR3 runs from the conserved cysteine through the conserved F or W. The D gene is left open where the match is weak. Clone size is stated in some rows and not others, as once, few, many or a class when expanded.

j_gene: TRBJ2-1
v_gene: TRBV11-2
d_gene: TRBD2
abundance: NA
CDR3aa: CASSHLGTSYNEQFF
CDR3nt: TGTGCCAGCAGCCACCTAGGGACTAGTTACAATGAGCAGTTCTTC

j_gene: TRBJ2-3
v_gene: TRBV10-3
d_gene: NA
abundance: NA
CDR3aa: CAIRGRDAPDTQYF
CDR3nt: TGTGCCATCAGGGGCCGGGACGCACCAGATACGCAGTATTTT

j_gene: TRBJ2-7
v_gene: TRBV7-2
d_gene: TRBD1
abundance: few
CDR3aa: CASSLDRWGYEQYF
CDR3nt: TGTGCCAGCAGCTTGGACAGGTGGGGTTACGAGCAGTACTTC

j_gene: TRBJ2-3
v_gene: TRBV2
d_gene: TRBD2
abundance: NA
CDR3aa: CASRKAGVGTDTQYF
CDR3nt: TGTGCCAGCAGGAAAGCGGGGGTTGGCACAGATACGCAGTATTTT

j_gene: TRBJ2-6
v_gene: TRBV12-3/TRBV12-4
d_gene: NA
abundance: few
CDR3aa: CASSLVASGANVLTF
CDR3nt: TGTGCCAGCAGTTTAGTAGCCTCTGGGGCCAACGTCCTGACTTTC

j_gene: TRBJ2-3
v_gene: TRBV6-5
d_gene: NA
abundance: NA
CDR3aa: CASSTGVLAADTQYF
CDR3nt: TGTGCCAGCAGCACGGGGGTACTAGCTGCAGATACGCAGTATTTT

j_gene: TRBJ2-7
v_gene: TRBV28
d_gene: NA
abundance: NA
CDR3aa: CASIGSYEQYF
CDR3nt: TGTGCCAGCATCGGCTCCTACGAGCAGTACTTC

j_gene: TRBJ2-7
v_gene: TRBV5-1
d_gene: NA
abundance: NA
CDR3aa: CASSRQQGARGEQYF
CDR3nt: TGCGCCAGCAGCAGACAACAGGGTGCCCGTGGGGAGCAGTACTTC

j_gene: TRBJ1-6
v_gene: TRBV27
d_gene: NA
abundance: few
CDR3aa: CASSSPGGTNSPLHF
CDR3nt: TGTGCCAGCAGTTCCCCGGGAGGGACAAATTCACCCCTCCACTTT

j_gene: TRBJ1-2
v_gene: TRBV20-1
d_gene: NA
abundance: NA
CDR3aa: CSVGRGSYGYTF
CDR3nt: TGCAGTGTTGGCAGGGGTTCCTATGGCTACACCTTC

j_gene: TRBJ2-3
v_gene: TRBV28
d_gene: TRBD1
abundance: NA
CDR3aa: CASNPDGTGGTDTQYF
CDR3nt: TGTGCCAGCAACCCTGACGGGACAGGGGGCACAGATACGCAGTATTTT

j_gene: TRBJ1-2
v_gene: TRBV20-1
d_gene: TRBD1
abundance: once
CDR3aa: CSAMVRQGVAGYTF
CDR3nt: TGCAGTGCTATGGTTAGACAGGGGGTTGCTGGCTACACCTTC

j_gene: TRBJ2-5
v_gene: TRBV3-1
d_gene: NA
abundance: NA
CDR3aa: CASSPQWGLETQYF
CDR3nt: TGTGCCAGCAGCCCACAATGGGGGTTGGAGACCCAGTACTTC

j_gene: TRBJ2-1
v_gene: TRBV30
d_gene: TRBD2
abundance: NA
CDR3aa: CAWSGTSGRLSYNEQFF
CDR3nt: TGTGCCTGGAGTGGAACTAGCGGGAGGCTATCCTACAATGAGCAGTTCTTC

j_gene: TRBJ2-2
v_gene: TRBV7-9
d_gene: NA
abundance: NA
CDR3aa: CASTPSNTGTGELFF
CDR3nt: TGTGCCTCGACCCCTTCCAATACTGGGACCGGGGAGCTGTTTTTT

j_gene: TRBJ2-7
v_gene: TRBV30
d_gene: TRBD1
abundance: few
CDR3aa: CAWSGGGGEQYF
CDR3nt: TGTGCCTGGTCAGGGGGCGGAGGCGAGCAGTACTTC

j_gene: TRBJ2-5
v_gene: TRBV11-1
d_gene: NA
abundance: NA
CDR3aa: CASSRDQTWTQYF
CDR3nt: TGTGCCAGCAGCCGGGACCAAACGTGGACCCAGTACTTC

j_gene: TRBJ2-1
v_gene: TRBV20-1
d_gene: NA
abundance: NA
CDR3aa: CSASRVLYNEQFF
CDR3nt: TGCAGTGCTAGCAGGGTCCTATACAATGAGCAGTTCTTC

j_gene: TRBJ2-2
v_gene: TRBV7-3
d_gene: TRBD1
abundance: NA
CDR3aa: CASSRGQGTGELFF
CDR3nt: TGTGCCAGCAGCCGAGGACAGGGCACCGGGGAGCTGTTTTTT

j_gene: TRBJ2-7
v_gene: TRBV5-1
d_gene: TRBD2
abundance: NA
CDR3aa: CASRPGGVAALYEQYF
CDR3nt: TGCGCCAGCAGGCCGGGGGGGGTAGCGGCTTTGTACGAGCAGTACTTC

j_gene: TRBJ2-7
v_gene: TRBV5-1
d_gene: TRBD1
abundance: NA
CDR3aa: CASSGSTGGTYEQYF
CDR3nt: TGCGCCAGCAGCGGCTCGACAGGGGGTACCTACGAGCAGTACTTC

j_gene: TRBJ1-1
v_gene: TRBV25-1
d_gene: NA
abundance: NA
CDR3aa: CASSDWGRGSNTEAFF
CDR3nt: TGTGCCAGCAGTGATTGGGGCAGGGGATCGAACACTGAAGCTTTCTTT

j_gene: TRBJ2-5
v_gene: TRBV28
d_gene: NA
abundance: NA
CDR3aa: CASRKGYAAESQYF
CDR3nt: TGTGCCAGCAGGAAGGGCTATGCTGCAGAGTCCCAGTACTTC

j_gene: TRBJ2-5
v_gene: TRBV10-3
d_gene: NA
abundance: NA
CDR3aa: CAISESRGKETQYF
CDR3nt: TGTGCCATCAGTGAGTCGAGGGGGAAAGAGACCCAGTACTTC

j_gene: TRBJ1-1
v_gene: TRBV7-8
d_gene: NA
abundance: NA
CDR3aa: CASSPRLNTEAFF
CDR3nt: TGTGCCAGCAGCCCCCGATTAAACACTGAAGCTTTCTTT

j_gene: TRBJ1-1
v_gene: TRBV15
d_gene: NA
abundance: NA
CDR3aa: CATSRDGRPGTEAFF
CDR3nt: TGTGCCACCAGCAGAGATGGACGCCCTGGGACTGAAGCTTTCTTT

j_gene: TRBJ1-1
v_gene: TRBV18
d_gene: NA
abundance: NA
CDR3aa: CASSPRETEAFF
CDR3nt: TGTGCCAGCTCACCGAGAGAGACTGAAGCTTTCTTT

j_gene: TRBJ2-7
v_gene: TRBV9
d_gene: NA
abundance: few
CDR3aa: CASSVGGGDSYEQYF
CDR3nt: TGTGCCAGCAGCGTAGGTGGCGGGGACTCCTACGAGCAGTACTTC

j_gene: TRBJ1-5
v_gene: TRBV6-2/TRBV6-3
d_gene: NA
abundance: NA
CDR3aa: CASSYSRGNQPQHF
CDR3nt: TGTGCCAGCAGTTACTCGAGGGGCAATCAGCCCCAGCATTTT

j_gene: TRBJ2-7
v_gene: TRBV28
d_gene: TRBD1
abundance: NA
CDR3aa: CASSFQGARSYEQYF
CDR3nt: TGTGCCAGCAGTTTCCAGGGGGCGCGGTCCTACGAGCAGTACTTC

j_gene: TRBJ2-3
v_gene: TRBV30
d_gene: NA
abundance: NA
CDR3aa: CAWSARLGGTDTQYF
CDR3nt: TGTGCCTGGAGTGCTAGGTTAGGTGGCACAGATACGCAGTATTTT

j_gene: TRBJ2-3
v_gene: TRBV9
d_gene: NA
abundance: once
CDR3aa: CASSVEYRGRGLRTDTQYF
CDR3nt: TGTGCCAGCAGCGTAGAATATCGTGGAAGGGGACTTCGCACAGATACGCAGTATTTT

j_gene: TRBJ2-5
v_gene: TRBV12-3/TRBV12-4
d_gene: NA
abundance: NA
CDR3aa: CASSLGQTGETQYF
CDR3nt: TGTGCCAGCAGTCTGGGCCAGACGGGGGAGACCCAGTACTTC

j_gene: TRBJ2-5
v_gene: TRBV5-1
d_gene: TRBD1
abundance: NA
CDR3aa: CASSLQPRGREETQYF
CDR3nt: TGCGCCAGCAGCTTGCAGCCCAGGGGGCGAGAAGAGACCCAGTACTTC

j_gene: TRBJ1-1
v_gene: TRBV28
d_gene: NA
abundance: NA
CDR3aa: CASSFMTLNTEAFF
CDR3nt: TGTGCCAGCAGTTTCATGACTTTAAACACTGAAGCTTTCTTT

j_gene: TRBJ2-2
v_gene: TRBV20-1
d_gene: NA
abundance: NA
CDR3aa: CSARSPTGAGELFF
CDR3nt: TGCAGTGCTAGATCGCCGACCGGGGCCGGGGAGCTGTTTTTT

j_gene: TRBJ1-6
v_gene: TRBV30
d_gene: NA
abundance: NA
CDR3aa: CAWNLHAGVNSPLHF
CDR3nt: TGTGCCTGGAACCTCCATGCCGGGGTGAATTCACCCCTCCACTTT

j_gene: TRBJ2-1
v_gene: TRBV5-4
d_gene: NA
abundance: NA
CDR3aa: CASHHTTGGLIYNEQFF
CDR3nt: TGTGCCAGCCACCACACTACGGGGGGCCTTATCTACAATGAGCAGTTCTTC

j_gene: TRBJ2-5
v_gene: TRBV10-3
d_gene: TRBD1
abundance: NA
CDR3aa: CAIKGQQQETQYF
CDR3nt: TGTGCCATCAAGGGACAGCAGCAAGAGACCCAGTACTTC

j_gene: TRBJ2-4
v_gene: TRBV5-1
d_gene: TRBD1
abundance: once
CDR3aa: CASSSQPGGQNIQYF
CDR3nt: TGCGCCAGCAGCTCCCAGCCAGGGGGCCAAAACATTCAGTACTTC

j_gene: TRBJ1-3
v_gene: TRBV3-1
d_gene: NA
abundance: NA
CDR3aa: CASYSSGNTIYF
CDR3nt: TGTGCCAGCTACAGCTCTGGAAACACCATATATTTT

j_gene: TRBJ1-5
v_gene: TRBV5-1
d_gene: NA
abundance: NA
CDR3aa: CASSLEGPGNQPQHF
CDR3nt: TGCGCCAGCAGCTTGGAAGGTCCTGGCAATCAGCCCCAGCATTTT

j_gene: TRBJ2-6
v_gene: TRBV24-1
d_gene: TRBD1
abundance: NA
CDR3aa: CATSDPGTGGIPSSGADVLTF
CDR3nt: TGTGCCACCAGTGACCCCGGGACAGGGGGTATTCCCAGCTCTGGGGCCGACGTCCTGACTTTC

j_gene: TRBJ2-1
v_gene: TRBV5-1
d_gene: NA
abundance: NA
CDR3aa: CASSRENNEQFF
CDR3nt: TGCGCCAGCAGTCGGGAAAACAATGAGCAGTTCTTC

j_gene: TRBJ1-1
v_gene: TRBV20-1
d_gene: NA
abundance: NA
CDR3aa: CSAREGAPNTEVFF
CDR3nt: TGCAGTGCTAGAGAGGGAGCCCCGAACACTGAAGTTTTCTTT

j_gene: TRBJ1-2
v_gene: TRBV20-1
d_gene: TRBD1
abundance: NA
CDR3aa: CSAPKDRARNGYTF
CDR3nt: TGCAGTGCTCCAAAGGACAGGGCGAGGAATGGCTACACCTTC

j_gene: TRBJ1-1
v_gene: TRBV27
d_gene: NA
abundance: once
CDR3aa: CASQIRPATTTEAFF
CDR3nt: TGTGCCAGCCAAATCCGACCGGCAACCACCACTGAAGCTTTCTTT

j_gene: TRBJ1-5
v_gene: TRBV30
d_gene: NA
abundance: NA
CDR3aa: CAWSALTGNQPQHF
CDR3nt: TGTGCCTGGAGTGCCCTAACAGGGAATCAGCCCCAGCATTTT

j_gene: TRBJ1-1
v_gene: TRBV5-1
d_gene: NA
abundance: NA
CDR3aa: CASSLTASTPEAFF
CDR3nt: TGCGCCAGCAGCTTAACGGCGAGTACCCCTGAAGCTTTCTTT

j_gene: TRBJ2-5
v_gene: TRBV5-8
d_gene: TRBD1
abundance: NA
CDR3aa: CASSSDRGETQYF
CDR3nt: TGTGCCAGCAGCTCGGACAGGGGAGAGACCCAGTACTTC

j_gene: TRBJ1-5
v_gene: TRBV5-1
d_gene: NA
abundance: NA
CDR3aa: CASSLGPKFHSNQPQHF
CDR3nt: TGCGCCAGCAGCCTAGGACCTAAATTCCATAGCAATCAGCCCCAGCATTTT

j_gene: TRBJ2-5
v_gene: TRBV10-3
d_gene: TRBD1
abundance: NA
CDR3aa: CAISAGTGTKETQYF
CDR3nt: TGTGCCATCAGTGCCGGGACAGGTACAAAAGAGACCCAGTACTTC

j_gene: TRBJ1-2
v_gene: TRBV12-3/TRBV12-4
d_gene: TRBD1
abundance: NA
CDR3aa: CASSFETGNYGYTF
CDR3nt: TGTGCCAGCAGTTTCGAGACAGGGAACTATGGCTACACCTTC

j_gene: TRBJ2-3
v_gene: TRBV6-1
d_gene: TRBD2
abundance: NA
CDR3aa: CASERGGPTDTQYF
CDR3nt: TGTGCCAGCGAGCGGGGGGGGCCCACAGATACGCAGTATTTT

j_gene: TRBJ2-1
v_gene: TRBV7-3
d_gene: NA
abundance: NA
CDR3aa: CASSPAWGVNNEQFF
CDR3nt: TGTGCCAGCAGCCCAGCCTGGGGGGTTAACAATGAGCAGTTCTTC

j_gene: TRBJ1-6
v_gene: TRBV4-1
d_gene: TRBD1
abundance: NA
CDR3aa: CASSQGVLFFQGANSPLHF
CDR3nt: TGCGCCAGCAGCCAAGGGGTTTTGTTTTTTCAGGGGGCCAATTCACCCCTCCACTTT

j_gene: TRBJ1-1
v_gene: TRBV20-1
d_gene: NA
abundance: NA
CDR3aa: CSAPRTLGTEAFF
CDR3nt: TGCAGTGCGCCCCGGACCCTTGGGACTGAAGCTTTCTTT

j_gene: TRBJ1-1
v_gene: TRBV12-3/TRBV12-4
d_gene: TRBD1
abundance: NA
CDR3aa: CASSGTGQGVRGEAFF
CDR3nt: TGTGCCAGCAGTGGGACAGGACAGGGGGTTCGGGGTGAAGCTTTCTTT

j_gene: TRBJ2-2
v_gene: TRBV6-1
d_gene: NA
abundance: NA
CDR3aa: CASGASVSGELFF
CDR3nt: TGTGCCAGCGGGGCCTCGGTCAGTGGGGAGCTGTTTTTT